This T cell receptor (beta chain) was captured in a study of human T cells and chemical hapten exposure. Study at large: Yields of TCR per sample differed, chiefly owing to small differences in pooled library volume.

General study results and limits: Compared to controls, expanded TCRs made significantly more large clusters of similar CDR3s. Sensitization with DPC brought no change to TCRs above 1 in 1000 in frequency.

TCRdb ran MiXCR on the RACE reads and lists one entry per CDR3 protein. Among tens of thousands of distinct CDR3 sequences listed, 10% were seen once. This clonotype was counted a few times. Its target is unknown. The V segment lost 2 bases and the J segment 1 base; nucleotides outside the gene matches: 6. Looked up from germline, CDR1 is MDHEN and CDR2 is SYDVKM. The CDR3 has 16 residues. Time point given: patch test 1, 2 weeks after DPC sensitization. Treatment defined: therapeutic diphenylcyclopropenone sensitization with weekly scalp DPC. This sequence originates from a man in his forties with alopecia areata. Some clones in this sample may be carry-over from other donors' samples. This chain joins TRBV28 and TRBJ2-5; 8 positions agree with TRBD2. The source material was whole blood, sampled in connection with sensitization to the hapten diphenylcyclopropenone (DPC). CDR3 in amino acids: CASSLALGTSQETQYF. CDR3 DNA sequence: TGTGCCAGCAGTTTAGCTCTCGGGACTAGCCAAGAGACCCAGTACTTC.